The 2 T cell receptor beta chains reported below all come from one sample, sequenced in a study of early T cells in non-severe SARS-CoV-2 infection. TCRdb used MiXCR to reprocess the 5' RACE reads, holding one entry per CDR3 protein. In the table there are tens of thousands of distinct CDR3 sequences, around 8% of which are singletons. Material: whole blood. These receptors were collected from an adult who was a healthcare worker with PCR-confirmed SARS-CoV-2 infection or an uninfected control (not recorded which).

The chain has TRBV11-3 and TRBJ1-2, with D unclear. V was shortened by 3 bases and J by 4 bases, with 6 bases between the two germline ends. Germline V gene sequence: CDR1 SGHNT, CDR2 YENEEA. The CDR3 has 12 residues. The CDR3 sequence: CASSFQTYGYTF. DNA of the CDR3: TGTGCCAGCAGCTTCCAGACCTATGGCTACACCTTC.

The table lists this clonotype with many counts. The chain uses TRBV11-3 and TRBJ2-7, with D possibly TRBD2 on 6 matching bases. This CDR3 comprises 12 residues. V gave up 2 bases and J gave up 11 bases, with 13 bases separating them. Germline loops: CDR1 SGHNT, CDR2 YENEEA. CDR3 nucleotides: TGTGCCAGCAGCTTAAGGCGCGGGAAGGAGTACTTC. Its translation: CASSLRRGKEYF.